Included here is one T cell receptor (beta chain) sequence, with context. Its matching antigen is unknown. Germline V gene data show CDR1 as MGHRA and CDR2 as YSYEKL. CDR3 length: 17 residues. Trimming cost V 0 bases and J 5 bases; bases outside gene matches: 6. The data were obtained in a study of T cells after posttransplantation cyclophosphamide. Study-level findings and limits: Skin or GI-infiltrating T cells shared few TRB sequences with blood.

Cyclophosphamide on days +3 and +4 followed busulfan-fludarabine conditioning and a marrow graft. Data came from immunoSEQ multiplex PCR; TCRdb stores just in-frame clones and leaves some out. This table holds under 7,500 clones, roughly 86% found once. The sequence came from a female patient aged 50-59 years who received an allogeneic stem cell transplant from a related donor, was CMV-positive, and had no GVHD. T cells may partly derive from the graft donor. Sample: PBMCs, taken after allogeneic stem cell transplant with posttransplant cyclophosphamide. The chain carries TRBV4-1 and TRBJ2-1; 11 nucleotides match TRBD2. The CDR3: CASSQEGVAGGNNEQFF. For the CDR3, the DNA is TGCGCCAGCAGCCAAGAAGGTGTAGCGGGAGGGAACAATGAGCAGTTCTTC.